This T cell receptor (beta chain) was sequenced for a study of T cells in Graves' hyperthyroidism and ophthalmopathy (dated by TCRdb to between 2018 and 2021). A note on the overall study: To identify TCR V-J signatures that set the groups apart, the researchers used a discovery cohort of 100 patients, made up of some 41 with Graves' ophthalmopathy and about 59 with stable Graves' hyperthyroidism. An independent validation cohort of fewer than 20 hyperthyroidism patients and 17 patients who later progressed to ophthalmopathy tested prospective prediction of ophthalmopathy. The approximately 100 discovery patients were randomly split 7:3 into training and test sets. In six Graves' hyperthyroidism patients, the study also compared T-cell repertoires from thyroid tissue with T-cell repertoires from blood. After sampling, hyperthyroidism patients received methimazole starting at 30 mg daily, and ophthalmopathy patients received high-dose intravenous methylprednisolone. The paper reports TCR Vbeta CDR3 sequencing of about 140 peripheral blood samples: fewer than 50 ophthalmopathy, under 80 hyperthyroidism and around 17 progressor patients.

Counted from cysteine to phenylalanine, this CDR3 has 16 amino acids. Here the CDR3 DNA is all that survives: 48 bases in frame from base 1. CDR1 MGHRA and CDR2 YSYEKL were looked up in the germline V gene. V and J lose 4 bases and 2 bases, and a span of 17 bases separates them. Exclusion was applied to patients with uncontrolled infections, other autoimmune diseases, pregnancy or lactation. Diagnoses relied on clinical symptoms, serum thyroxine and TRAb, thyroid ultrasound and orbital computed tomography. Total RNA was extracted with Trizol reagent, and quality was checked on an Agilent 2100 Bioanalyzer. This clonotype turned up a few times. The specificity of this receptor is unknown. No quality values exist for individual bases; no much larger clone is one base distant. Overall results and qualifications from the work: Ophthalmopathy was separated from stable hyperthyroidism by a 13 V-J signature model, with around 88% sensitivity and approximately 81% specificity obtained in cross-validation and 80%/75% obtained in testing. No statistical method was used to fix the sample size in advance, and group allocation was not hidden from the investigators. Most expanded thyroid clonotypes (frequency above 0.001) were also detected in blood, suggesting blood repertoires may reflect thyroid immune responses. During validation, the model predicted progression to ophthalmopathy a median of roughly six months ahead of onset, with almost 71% sensitivity and around 73% specificity.

The TCR beta CDR3 regions were amplified from the RNA transcripts. A first-round RT-PCR of the TCR CDR3 used the HTBI primer set with the Qiagen OneStep RT-PCR kit. The libraries were constructed in a second round of multiplex PCR and then size-selected and purified. Paired-end sequencing of the libraries was performed with 100 bp reads on an Illumina HiSeq2000. The source study handled its data this way. SOAPnuke was used to process the raw data, removing reads that contained adapters or uncalled bases, had a mean Phred below 15, or lacked an exact match to the constant primer or identifier. High-quality paired reads were merged using COPE v1.2.5, and each unique nucleotide sequence was defined as a clonotype. MiTCR v1.1 was used to align the clonotypes against IMGT TRBV, TRBD and TRBJ reference segments. The analysis included only V-J combinations with a frequency above 0.0001, which together covered 99.2% of the repertoires. A TCS score was defined as the ratio between F50 (clonal expansion) and ExV (chaos), using BLOSUM62-based TCRdist between CDR3 peptides within each V-J. Welch's t-statistics and random forest reduced around 510 V-J features to roughly 13, which were used in a naive Bayes classifier (R e1071). Thyroid-blood repertoire similarity was quantified with the Morisita-Horn index. TCRdb applied fastp at Q25 and MiXCR to the public reads, then kept only in-frame beta chains. A single entry per CDR3 protein holds the most common genes and DNA from its merged rows. It is TCRdb's table, rather than the study itself, that gives the V and J calls and clone size. Across this sample there are roughly 500,000 distinct CDR3 sequences, with 35% to 55% seen only once. Over 15% of the sample belongs to the ten largest clones.

Sequenced material: peripheral blood or thyroid tissue (not recorded which). The TCR sequence derives from an adult woman with Graves' disease, either hyperthyroidism or ophthalmopathy (not recorded which). In this chain, TRBV4-1 is recombined with TRBJ1-1, with a tentative D gene TRBD1 over 6 matching bases. The nucleotide sequence is TGCGCCAGCAGCCGTGTAGGGTGGGGGCGAAACACTGAAGCTTTCTTT. The translation is CASSRVGWGRNTEAFF.